Below are 20 T cell receptor beta chains sequenced from a single sample in a study of patients and donors after allogeneic stem cell transplantation. In TCRdb, the RT-PCR reads were re-called with MiXCR into one record per CDR3 protein. The table records 17,000 or so distinct CDR3 sequences, roughly 27% of them present only once. The sequenced sample consisted of blood, either unsorted or a sorted T cell fraction (not recorded which). The receptors shown here come from a human donor who was either an allogeneic HSCT recipient or a stem cell or donor lymphocyte infusion donor (not recorded which). It is not recorded whose cells these are; they may come from a transplant donor.

The chain is built from TRBV7-2 and TRBJ1-5; 12 bases are a match to TRBD1. After removal of 1 base from V and 6 bases from J, the junction contained 4 bases not matched to a gene. There are 16 residues in the CDR3. Germline V gives CDR1 SGHTA, CDR2 FQGNSA. CDR3: CASSLVGTGGGQPQHF. CDR3 bases: TGTGCCAGCAGCTTAGTCGGGACAGGGGGCGGTCAGCCCCAGCATTTT.

The chain is built from TRBV9 and TRBJ2-7; 10 nucleotides align to TRBD2. J was trimmed by 10 bases and V by 0 bases; bases with no gene match: 4. CDR3 size: 13 residues. Germline V CDR1 and CDR2: SGDLS, YYNGEE. The CDR3 DNA follows: TGTGCCAGCAGCGTAGCCCCTAGCGGGAGTCAGTACTTC. Encoded protein: CASSVAPSGSQYF.

As for this clonotype: With a much larger clone just one base away, this may be a read error. The rearrangement joins TRBV15 to TRBJ1-1; perhaps TRBD1 as D (5 bases). CDR1 LNHNV and CDR2 YYDKDF come from the germline V gene (reference sequence). The CDR3 totals 16 residues. In DNA, the CDR3 is TGTACCACCAGCAGAGACCTATTAGACAGGAACACTGAAGCTTTCTTT. This translates into CTTSRDLLDRNTEAFF. The full variable domain, its missing parts supplied by reference TRBV15 and TRBJ1-1, is DAMVIQNPRYQVTQFGKPVTLSCSQTLNHNVMYWYQQKSSQAPKLLFHYYDKDFNNEADTPDNFQSRRPNTSFCFLDIRSPGLGDTAMYLCTTSRDLLDRNTEAFFGQGTRLTVV.

This clonotype appeared many times. The chain has TRBV12-3 or TRBV12-4 and TRBJ2-3; 14 nucleotides match TRBD2. The CDR3 is made up of 16 amino acids. Trimming took 6 bases from V and 5 from J; bases not matched to a gene: 7. For the CDR3, the DNA is TGTGCCAGCAGGTCTCGACTAGCGGGGGGGCTAGATACGCAGTATTTT. Protein product: CASRSRLAGGLDTQYF.

The chain carries TRBV18 and TRBJ1-1; D is uncertain. The CDR3 length is 13 residues. Germline-derived CDR1 and CDR2 are KGHSH and LQKENI. Trimming pared 3 bases from V and 11 bases from J, leaving 16 bases between. CDR3 residues: CASSPQGNVVAFF. The CDR3 bases are TGTGCCAGCTCACCGCAAGGGAACGTCGTGGCTTTCTTT.

The chain carries TRBV5-1 and TRBJ1-2; TRBD1 matches 10 bases. CDR1 and CDR2 (germline): SGHRS, YFSETQ. This CDR3 region has 17 residues. V lost 0 bases to trimming and J lost 6 bases; unmatched junction nucleotides: 11. The CDR3 DNA reads TGCGCCAGCAGCTTGGTAGCGGGACAGGGGAGAAAGGATGGCTACACCTTC. Residues: CASSLVAGQGRKDGYTF.

This clonotype was found a few times. The chain carries TRBV3-1 and TRBJ1-1; a weak D match, TRBD1 (6 bases). Deletions cut 0 bases from V and 9 bases from J, with 14 bases between. Germline V gene data show CDR1 as LGHDT and CDR2 as YNNKEL (reference sequence). This CDR3 is 14 amino acids long. For the CDR3, the DNA is TGTGCCAGCAGCCAAGAAGGTATTACAGGGAAAGCTTTCTTT. This encodes CASSQEGITGKAFF.

The V and J genes are TRBV6-2 or TRBV6-3 and TRBJ2-1; 7 bases are a match to TRBD2. Germline V CDR1 and CDR2: MNHEY, SVGEGT. Trimming removed 4 bases from V and 6 bases from J; junction bases left unmatched: 9. CDR3 length: 15 amino acids. The CDR3 reads CASSLIGGGVNEQFF. In nucleotides, the CDR3 is TGTGCCAGCAGTTTGATTGGCGGGGGAGTCAATGAGCAGTTCTTC.

This clonotype was counted between two and nine times. The rearrangement uses TRBV7-7 and TRBJ1-2; D may be TRBD1 (5 bases). The germline gives CDR1 SSHAT, CDR2 FNYEAQ (reference sequence). The CDR3 contains 14 residues. V was shortened by 7 bases and J by 8 bases, with 20 bases between the two germline ends. CDR3 nucleotide sequence: TGTGCCAGCACCCCCAGTGGGGACTTGGGGGGCTACACCTTC. The encoded protein is CASTPSGDLGGYTF.

Only a few counts were recorded for this clonotype. V is TRBV7-8 and J is TRBJ1-1; no firm D call. This CDR3 has 17 residues. CDR1 and CDR2 from the germline V gene are SGHVS and FQNEAQ. V gave up 1 base and J gave up 0 bases, with 15 bases separating them. CDR3 in DNA: TGTGCCAGCAGCTTAGTGCGGGGTAGTAGGGTGAACACTGAAGCTTTCTTT. It codes for CASSLVRGSRVNTEAFF.

This clonotype appeared once. This chain joins TRBV27 and TRBJ2-3; D is unclear. Germline CDR1 reads MNHEY; CDR2 reads SMNVEV (reference sequence). Trimming removed 4 bases from V and 0 bases from J, with 8 bases in between. The CDR3 has 14 amino acids. The CDR3 region is CASSSRPSTDTQYF. The CDR3 nucleotides are TGTGCCAGCAGTTCCAGACCTAGCACAGATACGCAGTATTTT.

V is TRBV10-3 and J is TRBJ1-5; 10 bases match TRBD1. The CDR3 spans 13 residues. V lost 7 bases, J lost 5 bases, and 2 bases stayed unmatched. Germline assignment: CDR1 ENHRY and CDR2 SYGVKD. The DNA for the CDR3 is TGTGCCATCAAGGGGACAGGGGATCAGCCCCAGCATTTT. Its translation: CAIKGTGDQPQHF.

The V and J genes are TRBV7-9 and TRBJ1-2, with D perhaps matching TRBD1 (6 bases). This CDR3 region has 13 residues. V was pared by 6 bases and J by 5 bases, with 13 bases between. Germline V gene lookup returns CDR1 SEHNR and CDR2 FQNEAQ (reference sequence). The CDR3 reads CASSLDGQYGYTF. CDR3 sequence (DNA): TGTGCCAGCAGTCTCGACGGACAGTATGGCTACACCTTC.

In this sample, this clonotype turned up a few times. The chain has TRBV5-6 and TRBJ1-3; the D gene is possibly TRBD1 (6 bases). CDR3 length equals 17 residues. Germline V gene sequence: CDR1 SGHDT, CDR2 YYEEEE. The V and J ends lost 4 bases and 1 base respectively, with 18 bases between them. DNA of the CDR3: TGTGCCAGCAGCCTCGGGACACTGGATTATTCTGGAAACACCATATATTTT. This translates into CASSLGTLDYSGNTIYF.

The genes are TRBV4-2 and TRBJ2-7, with 7 bases identical to TRBD1. V lost 1 base to trimming and J lost 5 bases; unmatched junction nucleotides: 2. This CDR3 has 13 residues. Looked up from germline, CDR1 is LGHNA and CDR2 is YNFKEQ. CDR3 sequence reads: CASSQGDRDEQYF. The CDR3 bases are TGTGCCAGCAGCCAAGGGGACAGAGACGAGCAGTACTTC.

The gene calls are TRBV10-3 and TRBJ1-2; TRBD1 aligns across 7 bases. Germline lookup yields CDR1 ENHRY and CDR2 SYGVKD. The length of the CDR3 is 14 residues. V shed 0 bases and J 8 bases; nucleotides not matched to a gene: 6. CDR3 in amino acids: CAISESDRRGGYTF. CDR3 DNA sequence: TGTGCCATCAGTGAGTCGGACAGGCGGGGCGGCTACACCTTC.

The V gene is TRBV7-2, the J gene TRBJ1-2; D not resolved. The CDR3 covers 15 residues. The germline CDR1 and CDR2 sequences are SGHTA and FQGNSA. Trimming took off 5 bases at V and 5 bases at J, with 18 bases between the two ends. CDR3 in DNA: TGTGCCAGCAGCCGAGGTGGCGGCCAAGGTTATGGCTACACCTTC. Protein sequence: CASSRGGGQGYGYTF.

The sample holds a few counts of this clonotype. The V call is TRBV29-1, the J call TRBJ1-6; D remains ambiguous. The CDR3 runs 13 residues. Germline lookup yields CDR1 SQVTM and CDR2 ANQGSEA. Trimming pared 6 bases from V and 10 bases from J, leaving 16 bases between. CDR3 amino acids: CSVGVGRNSPLHF. The CDR3 DNA sequence: TGCAGCGTGGGTGTAGGCCGTAACTCACCCCTCCACTTT.

This clonotype showed up just a few times. The gene calls are TRBV6-5 and TRBJ1-4, with 11 bases that match TRBD1. After removal of 4 bases from V and 10 bases from J, the junction contained 11 bases not matched to a gene. The CDR3 contains 16 residues. Germline values: CDR1 MNHEY, CDR2 SVGAGI. Here the CDR3 reads CASSFRTGGSLGKLFF. DNA for the CDR3: TGTGCCAGCAGTTTCCGGACAGGGGGCTCATTAGGAAAACTGTTTTTT.

The CDR3 bases are TGTGCCACCAGTGATTTCGAGCGGGGGGGAAGGGAGACCCAGTACTTC. Translation: CATSDFERGGRETQYF. This chain links TRBV24-1 with TRBJ2-5; TRBD2 matches at 10 bases. CDR3 length: 16 residues. Germline loops: CDR1 KGHDR, CDR2 SFDVKD. J lost 5 bases, V lost 1 base, and 6 bases had no gene match.